These 6 T cell receptor beta chains share one sample of origin, sequenced in a study of blood T cell repertoires in COVID-19. Sequencing was performed with immunoSEQ multiplex PCR; in TCRdb, only in-frame clones are kept and a portion is missing. The sample has some 76,000 clones, around 79% seen once. Sequenced: peripheral blood. These receptors came from a man aged 50 or older with acute or convalescent COVID-19.

The chain is built from TRBV4-1 and TRBJ1-5, with a possible D match to TRBD1 (6 bases). In germline, CDR1 is MGHRA, CDR2 YSYEKL. Trimming removed 0 bases at V and 7 bases at J, with 16 bases between. CDR3 size: 16 residues. Here the CDR3 DNA reads TGCGCCAGCAGCCAAGACGCTCAGGGGTGGGGACAGCCCCAGCATTTT. Translating it yields CASSQDAQGWGQPQHF.

This clone was observed a handful of times. This chain connects TRBV7-2 to TRBJ1-5, with D perhaps matching TRBD1 (5 bases). The CDR3 has 15 amino acids. The V end was cut by 0 bases, the J end by 1 base, with 7 bases between. CDR1 and CDR2 (germline): SGHTA, FQGNSA. CDR3 region: CASSLAGGSNQPQHF. As DNA, the CDR3 is TGTGCCAGCAGCTTAGCCGGGGGAAGCAATCAGCCCCAGCATTTT. Drawing the rest from reference TRBV7-2 and TRBJ1-5, the complete variable domain is GAGVSQSPSNKVTEKGKDVELRCDPISGHTALYWYRQSLGQGLEFLIYFQGNSAPDKSGLPSDRFSAERTGGSVSTLTIQRTQQEDSAVYLCASSLAGGSNQPQHFGDGTRLSIL.

V gene TRBV11-3 combines with J gene TRBJ2-3; D gene unclear. V lost 1 base and J lost 6, with 8 bases in between. Germline CDR1 SGHNT, CDR2 YENEEA. This CDR3 has 13 amino acids. For the CDR3, the DNA is TGTGCCAGCAGCTTAGTCGCCCGGGATACGCAGTATTTT. This sequence encodes CASSLVARDTQYF.

V and J are TRBV3-1 (or the pseudogene TRBV3-2) and TRBJ1-1; the D is unclear. Trimming stripped 1 base from V and 7 bases from J, with 10 bases between. Germline V gene lookup returns CDR1 LGHDT and CDR2 YNNKEL (reference sequence). The CDR3 totals 13 residues. The CDR3: CASSQVGESEAFF. Written as DNA, the CDR3 is TGTGCCAGCAGCCAAGTGGGAGAAAGTGAAGCTTTCTTT.

This clone was seen only a few times. The chain couples TRBV7-9 to TRBJ1-1; no reliable D call. The V end was cut by 5 bases, the J end by 5 bases, with 9 bases between. The CDR3 length is 12 residues. Germline CDR1 SEHNR, CDR2 FQNEAQ (reference sequence). CDR3 amino acids: CASSRRDTEAFF. The DNA of the CDR3 is TGTGCCAGCAGCCGGAGGGATACTGAAGCTTTCTTT. Supplemented by reference TRBV7-9 and TRBJ1-1, the full variable domain reads DTGVSQNPRHKITKRGQNVTFRCDPISEHNRLYWYRQTLGQGPEFLTYFQNEAQLEKSRLLSDRFSAERPKGSFSTLEIQRTEQGDSAMYLCASSRRDTEAFFGQGTRLTVV.

This sequence joins TRBV30 and TRBJ2-7; 12 bases are a match to TRBD2. The CDR3 sequence is 18 residues long. Unmatched junction bases numbered 18, after V lost 2 bases and J lost 7 bases. Per the germline V gene, CDR1 is GTSNPN and CDR2 is SVGIG (reference sequence). The CDR3 bases are TGTGCCTGGAGTCCAGCTCAGACTAGCGGGAGACCTCCGGAAGAGCAGTACTTC. Amino acid sequence: CAWSPAQTSGRPPEEQYF.